This T cell receptor beta chain was profiled in a study of PD-L1 blockade in urothelial cancer. Sequenced by immunoSEQ multiplex PCR; TCRdb stores in-frame clones only, minus some. The data hold 95,000 to 100,000 clones, with 80% to 90% observed a single time. Regarding this clone: The junction departs from germline at one end; a sequencing error may be responsible.

Time point noted: pretreatment peripheral blood. Patients were living with locally advanced or metastatic urothelial carcinoma. Material: PBMCs, obtained around atezolizumab (anti-PD-L1) treatment. The source of this sequence is a man aged 55-75 years with urothelial cancer.

The CDR3 DNA sequence: TGCGCCAGCAGCGAGTGGGGAAGGGAGGACATTCAGTACTTC. As protein: CASSEWGREDIQYF. The rearrangement uses TRBV10-2 and TRBJ2-4, with D tentatively TRBD2 (6 bases). Looked up from germline, CDR1 is WSHSY and CDR2 is SAAADI. The CDR3 is 14 amino acids.